This TCR beta chain is from a study of T-cell memory formation after mild COVID-19. Study-wide points: Contracting clones from day 15 to 85 showed balanced CD4/CD8; later expanders favored CD4+.

The CDR3 runs 12 residues. Trimming removed 6 bases at V and 12 bases at J, with 18 bases between. CDR1 and CDR2 (germline): SQVTM, ANQGSEA. cDNA libraries for TCR alpha and TCR beta, carrying sample barcodes and UMIs, came from 5'RACE with constant-segment primers. MiXCR was run by TCRdb on the 5' RACE reads, yielding one entry per CDR3 protein. The profile covers hundreds of thousands of distinct CDR3 sequences, with about a sixth appearing a single time and 20% to 25% taken by the ten largest. This clonotype came up a few times. Its specificity is unknown. This TCR was sampled from a man younger than 35 who had mild COVID-19 (a few samples of this study predate the infection). Cell type and time point are not known. Sequenced: PBMCs or a T cell subset sorted from them (not recorded which). The rearrangement joins TRBV29-1 to TRBJ2-1; the D call may be TRBD1 or TRBD2 (5 bases each). The chain's CDR3 is CSVEGTPTVQFF. The CDR3 DNA follows: TGCAGCGTCGAGGGGACCCCGACTGTGCAGTTCTTC.